These 23 T cell receptor beta chains came from one sample sequenced in a study of blood T cell repertoires in COVID-19. The assay was immunoSEQ multiplex PCR, and TCRdb's table has in-frame clones only and misses some. The sample holds 150,000 or so clones, around nine tenths seen once. What was sequenced was peripheral blood. The receptors derive from a human donor in a cohort sampled during active COVID-19.

The gene calls are TRBV6-4 and TRBJ1-5; 10 nucleotides align to TRBD1. Losses at the gene ends were 8 bases for V and 0 bases for J; bases not matched to a gene: 13. The germline V gene has CDR1 MRHNA and CDR2 SNTAGT. The CDR3 spans 18 residues. The CDR3 region has the DNA TGTGCCAGCCATGACCGGGGGACAGGGGTGAATAGCAATCAGCCCCAGCATTTT. Its translation: CASHDRGTGVNSNQPQHF.

The gene calls are TRBV28 and TRBJ2-7; a weak D match, TRBD2 (5 bases). Germline-derived CDR1 and CDR2 are MDHEN and SYDVKM. CDR3 length: 14 residues. Trimming stripped 5 bases from V and 2 bases from J, with 13 bases between. This CDR3 reads CASSPPGGPYEQYF. CDR3 nucleotide sequence: TGTGCCAGCAGTCCACCTGGAGGACCCTACGAGCAGTACTTC.

The rearrangement joins TRBV18 to TRBJ2-7; 7 positions match TRBD1. With 3 bases clipped from V and 2 bases from J, the junction kept 4 bases outside the gene matches. The germline gives CDR1 KGHSH, CDR2 LQKENI. This CDR3 comprises 14 residues. In DNA form, the CDR3 reads TGTGCCAGCTCACCCCGGGGACAGCCCTACGAGCAGTACTTC. Amino acids: CASSPRGQPYEQYF.

The chain couples TRBV5-1 to TRBJ2-3; TRBD1 aligns across 9 bases. This CDR3 comprises 17 residues. J gave up 6 bases and V 2 bases, and 13 bases lay outside the gene matches. Germline assignment: CDR1 SGHRS and CDR2 YFSETQ. CDR3 region: CASSFSPQGALGDTQYF. The CDR3 region has the DNA TGCGCCAGCAGCTTTTCCCCACAGGGGGCGTTGGGGGATACGCAGTATTTT.

The V gene is TRBV6-5, the J gene TRBJ1-3, with 8 positions matching TRBD1. The CDR3 is 14 amino acids. After removal of 6 bases from V and 1 base from J, the junction contained 2 bases not matched to a gene. The germline V gene encodes CDR1 MNHEY and CDR2 SVGAGI. CDR3 amino acids: CASRRTGSGNTIYF. CDR3 DNA: TGTGCCAGCAGGAGGACAGGGTCTGGAAACACCATATATTTT.

V gene TRBV7-3 combines with J gene TRBJ2-1; perhaps TRBD2 as D (6 bases). Trimming shortened V by 3 bases and J by 0 bases, and 12 bases separated the two germline ends. The CDR3 spans 16 residues. The V gene's germline CDR1 is SGHTA and CDR2 FQGTGA. CDR3 loop: CASSFAIGSSYNEQFF. The CDR3 DNA is TGTGCCAGCAGCTTCGCAATCGGGAGCTCCTACAATGAGCAGTTCTTC.

V usage is TRBV18 and J usage is TRBJ2-5, with D possibly being TRBD2 (6 bases). V lost 4 bases and J lost 1, with 13 bases in between. Germline loops: CDR1 KGHSH, CDR2 LQKENI. The CDR3 runs 15 residues. CDR3 coding DNA: TGTGCCAGCTCACGGGGGTCCGGGGGCCAAGAGACCCAGTACTTC. Translating gives CASSRGSGGQETQYF.

This chain uses TRBV27 with TRBJ2-2; TRBD1 matches at 7 bases. The CDR3 consists of 15 residues. Germline assignment: CDR1 MNHEY and CDR2 SMNVEV (reference sequence). The V and J ends lost 6 bases and 7 bases, in that order; junction bases with no gene match: 11. The CDR3 bases are TGTGCCAGCAGCCGACAGGGAATCGGTATCGGGGAGCTGTTTTTT. Its translation: CASSRQGIGIGELFF.

The chain links TRBV7-2 to TRBJ2-1; D perhaps matches TRBD1 (5 bases). CDR1 is SGHTA and CDR2 is FQGNSA in the germline V gene. The V and J ends lost 1 base and 8 bases respectively, with 9 bases between them. CDR3 length: 13 amino acids. The DNA for the CDR3 is TGTGCCAGCAGCTTAGTTCAGGGATATGAGCAGTTCTTC. Protein: CASSLVQGYEQFF.

This chain links TRBV10-3 with TRBJ1-5, with 7 bases lining up with TRBD1. The J segment lost 4 bases and the V segment lost 0 bases, leaving 9 bases of the junction unmatched. The germline V gene has CDR1 ENHRY and CDR2 SYGVKD. This CDR3 contains 17 residues. CDR3 nucleotides: TGTGCCATCAGTGAGTCGGGAAAACAGGGGCCGAATCAGCCCCAGCATTTT. It yields the protein CAISESGKQGPNQPQHF.

This clone was recorded a few times. The chain is built from TRBV9 and TRBJ2-1; 10 positions agree with TRBD2. V was clipped by 0 bases and J by 6 bases; unmatched bases: 9. The CDR3 has 17 amino acids. CDR1 is SGDLS and CDR2 is YYNGEE in the germline V gene. Here the CDR3 reads CASSVVPASGRANEQFF. The CDR3 nucleotides are TGTGCCAGCAGCGTAGTCCCCGCCAGCGGGAGGGCCAATGAGCAGTTCTTC.

The chain joins TRBV29-1 to TRBJ1-1; tentatively, D is TRBD1 (5 bases). Trimming removed 7 bases from V and 6 bases from J, with 15 bases in between. The CDR3 runs to 12 residues. Germline V gene data show CDR1 as SQVTM and CDR2 as ANQGSEA. CDR3 amino acids: CSAGHWGAEAFF. CDR3 coding DNA: TGCAGCGCCGGACACTGGGGGGCTGAAGCTTTCTTT.

This clone was seen a few times. The V gene is TRBV9, the J gene TRBJ2-1; D unclear. In germline, CDR1 is SGDLS, CDR2 YYNGEE. The CDR3 is 13 residues long. Deletions cut 7 bases from V and 4 bases from J, with 12 bases between. The CDR3 sequence: CASSYSNYNEQFF. The DNA of the CDR3 is TGTGCCAGCTCTTACAGTAATTACAATGAGCAGTTCTTC.

This rearrangement joins TRBV19 to TRBJ1-2; 8 nucleotides line up with TRBD1. The J segment lost 3 bases and the V segment lost 4 bases, leaving 13 bases of the junction unmatched. In germline, CDR1 is LNHDA, CDR2 SQIVND (reference sequence). There are 17 residues in the CDR3. The CDR3 is CASSTRQGMVRHYGYTF. The CDR3 DNA follows: TGTGCCAGTAGTACCCGACAGGGGATGGTACGTCACTATGGCTACACCTTC. The whole variable domain, remainder taken from reference TRBV19 and TRBJ1-2, is DGGITQSPKYLFRKEGQNVTLSCEQNLNHDAMYWYRQDPGQGLRLIYYSQIVNDFQKGDIAEGYSVSREKKESFPLTVTSAQKNPTAFYLCASSTRQGMVRHYGYTFGSGTRLTVV.

The V gene is TRBV7-2, the J gene TRBJ2-7, with TRBD2 identical over 8 bases. The CDR3 runs to 15 residues. From germline, CDR1 is SGHTA and CDR2 FQGNSA. The V segment lost 7 bases and the J segment 2 bases; nucleotides outside the gene matches: 10. DNA for the CDR3: TGTGCCAGCACCTTGCCGGCGGGAGGTCCCTACGAGCAGTACTTC. Its translation is CASTLPAGGPYEQYF.

This chain connects TRBV7-3 to TRBJ2-2, with TRBD2 matching over 11 bases. Germline CDR1 is SGHTA and CDR2 is FQGTGA. The CDR3 totals 16 residues. V lost 7 bases to trimming and J lost 4 bases; unmatched junction nucleotides: 8. CDR3: CASKLAGGPATGELFF. The CDR3 DNA reads TGTGCCAGCAAATTAGCGGGAGGGCCGGCCACCGGGGAGCTGTTTTTT.

This chain links TRBV2 with TRBJ1-4, with D tentatively TRBD1 (5 bases). Trimming took off 6 bases at V and 7 bases at J, with 12 bases between the two ends. The CDR3 has 13 residues. Germline-derived CDR1 and CDR2 are SNHLY and FYNNEI. The CDR3 region is CASRTGRVEKLFF. CDR3 DNA: TGTGCCAGCAGGACGGGCAGGGTTGAAAAACTGTTTTTT.

The chain is built from TRBV6-2 or TRBV6-3 and TRBJ1-6; tentative D call: TRBD1 (6 bases). The CDR3 runs to 16 residues. Germline V CDR1 and CDR2: MNHEY, SVGEGT. Trimming left V 0 bases short and J 8 bases short, with 14 bases between. The CDR3 coding sequence is TGTGCCAGCAGTTACTCGATCGCAGGGGCGGATTCACCCCTCCACTTT. It codes for CASSYSIAGADSPLHF.

The chain recombines TRBV28 with TRBJ1-1; possibly TRBD1 for D (5 bases). The V end was cut by 6 bases, the J end by 8 bases, with 10 bases between. Germline-derived CDR1 and CDR2 are MDHEN and SYDVKM. The CDR3 has 11 residues. The CDR3 DNA reads TGTGCCAGCAGGGGGGGGGTGGAAGCTTTCTTT. Its protein product is CASRGGVEAFF. Together with reference TRBV28 and TRBJ1-1, the CDR3 gives the full variable domain: DVKVTQSSRYLVKRTGEKVFLECVQDMDHENMFWYRQDPGLGLRLIYFSYDVKMKEKGDIPEGYSVSREKKERFSLILESASTNQTSMYLCASRGGVEAFFGQGTRLTVV.

The chain employs TRBV7-2 and TRBJ2-5, with D possibly being TRBD2 (5 bases). This CDR3 has 18 residues. Per germline, CDR1 SGHTA and CDR2 FQGNSA. V lost 3 bases, J lost 0 bases, and 20 bases lay in between. This chain's CDR3 is CASSLRASGTLYQETQYF. CDR3 coding DNA: TGTGCCAGCAGCTTGAGGGCCTCAGGAACTTTGTACCAAGAGACCCAGTACTTC. Complete variable domain (other parts from reference TRBV7-2 and TRBJ2-5): GAGVSQSPSNKVTEKGKDVELRCDPISGHTALYWYRQSLGQGLEFLIYFQGNSAPDKSGLPSDRFSAERTGGSVSTLTIQRTQQEDSAVYLCASSLRASGTLYQETQYFGPGTRLLVL.

CDR3 region: CASSLGGAGALNTEAFF. CDR3 in DNA: TGTGCCAGCAGCTTAGGAGGGGCAGGGGCCTTGAACACTGAAGCTTTCTTT. The rearrangement links TRBV7-8 to TRBJ1-1; D perhaps matches TRBD1 (6 bases). This CDR3 has 17 residues. The V gene's germline CDR1 is SGHVS and CDR2 FQNEAQ. V was shortened by 1 base and J by 0 bases, with 15 bases between the two germline ends.

The chain couples TRBV10-1 to TRBJ1-2, with TRBD1 matching 8 bases. V lost 6 bases to trimming and J lost 6 bases; unmatched junction nucleotides: 6. The CDR3 has 13 amino acids. Looked up from germline, CDR1 is WNHNN and CDR2 is SYGVQD (reference sequence). CDR3 in amino acids: CASSLGQGHGYTF. The CDR3 bases are TGCGCCAGCAGCCTAGGACAGGGCCATGGCTACACCTTC.

J is TRBJ2-1 and V is TRBV30; a possible D gene is TRBD2 (5 bases). The germline CDR1 and CDR2 sequences are GTSNPN and SVGIG (reference sequence). The V end was cut by 2 bases, the J end by 4 bases, with 15 bases between. The CDR3 is 15 amino acids. The CDR3 DNA is TGTGCCTGGAGTCGGAGGTCCCCATCTTACAATGAGCAGTTCTTC. It translates to CAWSRRSPSYNEQFF.